A selection of T cell receptor beta chains follows, all from one sample in a study of cytomegalovirus exposure and HLA in healthy donors. Profiling relied on immunoSEQ multiplex PCR, and the TCRdb table lists in-frame clones only, not all of them. Counted here are around 95,000 clones, 85% occurring once; the ten biggest clones make up 20% to 25%. The sample comprised PBMCs. The receptors derive from a man younger than 35 in good health and CMV-seropositive. CDR3s include the opening cysteine and the closing phenylalanine or tryptophan. D genes are given only for firm matches. Clone size is not always given. Where it is, it says once, few, many or a class for expanded clones.

>TRBJ2-1|.|TRBV7-6|TRBD2
CASSSPGLAGGNEQFF
TGTGCCAGCAGTTCTCCGGGACTAGCGGGAGGAAATGAGCAGTTCTTC
>TRBJ2-1|.|TRBV27|.
CASSLSRAVNEQFF
TGTGCCAGCAGTTTATCGAGGGCAGTCAATGAGCAGTTCTTC
>TRBJ2-3|.|TRBV9|.
CASSQQGIGDTQYF
TGTGCCAGCAGCCAGCAGGGTATTGGAGATACGCAGTATTTT
>TRBJ1-1|few|TRBV6-5|.
CASRLTGNTEAFF
TGTGCCAGCAGATTGACAGGGAACACTGAAGCTTTCTTT
>TRBJ1-1|.|TRBV6-1|.
CASSERGNTEAFF
TGTGCCAGCAGTGAAAGGGGAAACACTGAAGCTTTCTTT
>TRBJ1-3|.|TRBV15|.
CATSRVTGSSGNTIYF
TGTGCCACCAGCAGAGTTACAGGGAGCTCTGGAAACACCATATATTTT
>TRBJ2-1|few|TRBV7-3|TRBD2
CASSLSGANEQFF
TGTGCCAGCAGCCTTAGCGGGGCAAATGAGCAGTTCTTC
>TRBJ2-5|.|TRBV4-2|TRBD2
CASSHPSPLAGGQWGQETQYF
TGTGCCAGCAGCCACCCCAGCCCACTAGCGGGAGGGCAGTGGGGTCAAGAGACCCAGTACTTC
>TRBJ2-2|.|TRBV7-9|.
CASSLTALSEGELFF
TGTGCCAGCAGCTTAACTGCGCTATCCGAGGGGGAGCTGTTTTTT
>TRBJ1-4|.|TRBV28|.
CASTTAGATTNEKLFF
TGTGCCAGCACCACAGCGGGGGCGACAACTAATGAAAAACTGTTTTTT
>TRBJ2-3|once|TRBV5-1|.
CASSPDTPADTQYF
TGCGCCAGCAGCCCGGACACGCCAGCAGATACGCAGTATTTT
>TRBJ2-1|.|TRBV4-2|TRBD2
CASSQVAGAVEQFF
TGTGCCAGCAGCCAAGTAGCGGGAGCGGTTGAGCAGTTCTTC
>TRBJ2-3|once|TRBV27|.
CASSYDVRASSTDTQYF
TGTGCCAGCAGCTACGACGTCAGGGCCTCTAGCACAGATACGCAGTATTTT
>TRBJ2-2|.|TRBV25-1|TRBD1
CASSPPGQGVTGELFF
TGTGCCAGCAGCCCTCCGGGACAGGGGGTTACCGGGGAGCTGTTTTTT
>TRBJ2-1|.|TRBV6-5|TRBD2
CASSYGLAGFDEQFF
TGTGCCAGCAGTTACGGGCTAGCGGGGTTCGATGAGCAGTTCTTC
>TRBJ2-5|once|TRBV28|.
CASSHFRGGHQETQYF
TGTGCCAGCAGCCACTTTAGGGGGGGACACCAAGAGACCCAGTACTTC
>TRBJ1-4|many|TRBV30|.
CAWSTLRGEKLFF
TGTGCCTGGAGTACCCTAAGAGGTGAAAAACTGTTTTTT
>TRBJ2-7|.|TRBV19|.
CASSIAPIGYEQYF
TGTGCCAGTAGTATAGCCCCAATCGGCTACGAGCAGTACTTC
>TRBJ1-1|.|TRBV28|TRBD1
CASSWTGGTEAFF
TGTGCCAGCAGTTGGACAGGGGGCACTGAAGCTTTCTTT
>TRBJ2-3|.|TRBV7-3|TRBD1
CASSMTGLTDTQYF
TGTGCCAGCAGCATGACAGGGCTCACAGATACGCAGTATTTT
>TRBJ2-1|.|TRBV9|TRBD2
CASSSRTSGRNEQFF
TGTGCCAGCAGCAGTCGGACTAGCGGGAGGAATGAGCAGTTCTTC
>TRBJ2-1|.|TRBV19|.
CASTPDSYNEQFF
TGTGCCAGTACCCCGGACAGCTACAATGAGCAGTTCTTC
>TRBJ2-3|.|TRBV27|TRBD2
CASSLSEGRERDTQYF
TGTGCCAGCAGTTTATCCGAGGGGCGGGAGAGGGATACGCAGTATTTT
>TRBJ2-3|.|TRBV5-4|.
CASSPPQDTQYF
TGTGCCAGCAGCCCCCCACAAGATACGCAGTATTTT
>TRBJ1-1|.|TRBV6-6|TRBD1
CASSRQGGTEAFF
TGTGCCAGCAGTCGACAGGGAGGAACTGAAGCTTTCTTT
>TRBJ1-1|.|TRBV19|.
CASRRQVNTEAFF
TGTGCCAGTAGACGACAGGTTAACACTGAAGCTTTCTTT
>TRBJ2-2|.|TRBV9|.
CASSSRTANTGELFF
TGTGCCAGCAGCTCGAGGACAGCGAACACCGGGGAGCTGTTTTTT
>TRBJ1-4|.|TRBV6-1|.
CASSEAFWEGREKLFF
TGTGCCAGCAGTGAGGCGTTTTGGGAGGGAAGGGAAAAACTGTTTTTT
>TRBJ2-3|.|TRBV11-2|.
CASSLRGPDTQYF
TGTGCCAGCAGCTTACGGGGTCCAGATACGCAGTATTTT
>TRBJ2-2|.|TRBV10-3|.
CAISPGQNTGELFF
TGTGCCATCAGTCCGGGACAGAACACCGGGGAGCTGTTTTTT
>TRBJ2-5|.|TRBV28|TRBD2
CASSLSGRGQETQYF
TGTGCCAGCAGCCTTAGCGGGAGAGGGCAAGAGACCCAGTACTTC
>TRBJ1-1|.|TRBV4-1|TRBD1
CASSPRQGSTEAFF
TGCGCCAGCAGCCCACGACAGGGAAGCACTGAAGCTTTCTTT
>TRBJ2-2|.|TRBV4-2|TRBD2
CASSQEGVAGVSGELFF
TGTGCCAGCAGCCAAGAAGGCGTAGCGGGAGTTTCCGGGGAGCTGTTTTTT
>TRBJ2-5|.|TRBV28|.
CASSSDTQETQYF
TGTGCCAGCAGTTCTGACACCCAAGAGACCCAGTACTTC
>TRBJ2-7|.|TRBV11-2|TRBD1
CASSLQLAGTGTHEQYF
TGTGCCAGCAGCTTACAACTAGCCGGGACAGGAACCCACGAGCAGTACTTC
>TRBJ1-1|.|TRBV4-1|.
CASSQDRVALNTEAFF
TGCGCCAGCAGCCAAGATCGGGTAGCCCTGAACACTGAAGCTTTCTTT
>TRBJ2-7|few|TRBV28|.
CASSQYWGGGQGLTFSYEQYF
TGTGCCAGCAGTCAATATTGGGGGGGCGGACAGGGCTTGACTTTCTCCTACGAGCAGTACTTC
>TRBJ2-7|.|TRBV10-3|TRBD2
CAISESGTSGSLMRGYEQYF
TGTGCCATCAGTGAGTCCGGGACTAGCGGGAGCCTAATGCGGGGCTACGAGCAGTACTTC
>TRBJ2-1|.|TRBV5-1|.
CASSLGGLAGEQFF
TGCGCCAGCAGCTTGGGTGGCCTCGCGGGCGAGCAGTTCTTC
>TRBJ1-3|.|TRBV6-1|TRBD1
CASSEPGTGAGNTIYF
TGTGCCAGCAGTGAACCCGGGACAGGGGCTGGAAACACCATATATTTT
>TRBJ2-5|once|TRBV6-5|.
CASGDNGETQYF
TGTGCCAGCGGGGACAATGGGGAGACCCAGTACTTC
>TRBJ1-3|.|TRBV9|.
CASSVGHRSGNTIYF
TGTGCCAGCAGCGTAGGACACCGTTCTGGAAACACCATATATTTT
>TRBJ2-5|.|TRBV6-1|TRBD1
CASGRDRAETQYF
TGTGCCAGCGGAAGGGACAGGGCAGAGACCCAGTACTTC
>TRBJ1-2|.|TRBV6-5|TRBD1
CASSYSGQGVYGYTF
TGTGCCAGCAGTTACAGTGGACAGGGAGTATATGGCTACACCTTC
>TRBJ2-1|.|TRBV5-1|TRBD2
CASSLLAGPYNEQFF
TGCGCCAGCAGCTTACTAGCGGGACCCTACAATGAGCAGTTCTTC
>TRBJ2-3|.|TRBV30|TRBD2
CAWSVVASGWTDTQYF
TGTGCCTGGAGTGTAGTGGCTAGCGGCTGGACAGATACGCAGTATTTT
>TRBJ1-5|few|TRBV10-3|TRBD1
CAATGGGNQPQHF
TGTGCCGCAACAGGGGGAGGCAATCAGCCCCAGCATTTT
>TRBJ2-3|.|TRBV10-2|.
CASSHSTDTQYF
TGCGCCAGCAGCCATAGCACAGATACGCAGTATTTT